This is a list of T cell receptor beta chains from one sample in a study of blood T cell repertoires in COVID-19. Measured with immunoSEQ multiplex PCR; TCRdb has only the in-frame clones, and not every one. The table has 180,000 or so clones, roughly 80% seen once; the top ten hold around 7%. The sequenced material came from PBMCs or T cells enriched from blood (not recorded which). The receptors were gathered from a man aged 35 to 55 who had recovered from COVID-19. CDR3s leave out the opening cysteine and the closing phenylalanine or tryptophan. A D gene is named only where the DNA matches it firmly.

cdr3_aa	d_call	v_call	j_call
ASSTRDSAV	TRBD1	TRBV6-5	TRBJ1-4
ASSQGQAYEQY	-	TRBV3-1/TRBV3-2	TRBJ2-7
ASSFGTRRGWQY	TRBD2	TRBV6-5	TRBJ2-7
ASAGGGGNNEQF	-	TRBV28	TRBJ2-1
ASSLGQGGDTQY	TRBD1	TRBV27	TRBJ2-3
ASSLIRGAGGRDTQY	TRBD2	TRBV27	TRBJ2-3
ASSSQGVNIQY	-	TRBV11-2	TRBJ2-4
ASTDTGHSSGYT	-	TRBV6-5	TRBJ1-2
ASSQGQGHNYGYT	TRBD1	TRBV4-2	TRBJ1-2
ASSLLAGGRTDTQY	TRBD2	TRBV6-2/TRBV6-3	TRBJ2-3
ASRGQRATDTQY	-	TRBV5-1	TRBJ2-3
ASSLRGVKRGYT	-	TRBV13	TRBJ1-2
ASSIQATSGNTIY	-	TRBV2	TRBJ1-3
ASSLDFVEGGSGNTIY	-	TRBV5-1	TRBJ1-3
ASSLRQIFYEQY	-	TRBV28	TRBJ2-7
ASSLDLDGYT	-	TRBV5-4	TRBJ1-2
ASSQDGVPYGYT	-	TRBV3-1/TRBV3-2	TRBJ1-2
ASSGGTGDDEQY	TRBD1	TRBV5-1	TRBJ2-7
ATSENAGTARSGGYT	TRBD1	TRBV24-1	TRBJ1-2
ASSVAGSGANVLT	-	TRBV9	TRBJ2-6
ASSQESNRVGEKLF	-	TRBV4-1	TRBJ1-4
ASSRVKSDYGYT	-	TRBV2	TRBJ1-2
ASSLGLTGGNYGYT	TRBD1	TRBV7-8	TRBJ1-2
ASRPQVGGAHTEAF	-	TRBV27	TRBJ1-1